The 24 T cell receptor beta chains reported below all come from one sample, sequenced in a study of shared clonotypes between healthy human individuals. Some clones are missing from TCRdb's copy, which holds only in-frame ones; the method was immunoSEQ multiplex PCR. The sample carries roughly 2 million clones, about 94% recorded once. Material for sequencing was naive CD4+ T cells sorted from blood. As for subset: CD45RA+ positively selected. The receptor source for this set is a man in his late teens or twenties in good health.

The chain joins TRBV30 to TRBJ1-4, with D maybe TRBD1 (5 bases). Deletions cut 7 bases from V and 5 bases from J, with 20 bases between. This CDR3 region has 15 residues. Germline V gene data show CDR1 as GTSNPN and CDR2 as SVGIG (reference sequence). The CDR3 DNA follows: TGTGCCTTGGACCCAGGCAGGGAGGCGAATGAAAAACTGTTTTTT. Amino acids: CALDPGREANEKLFF.

The chain joins TRBV7-9 to TRBJ2-3, with D unclear. The ends were cut back, 2 bases at V and 0 bases at J, with 12 bases in the middle. CDR3 size: 16 residues. The germline CDR1 and CDR2 sequences are SEHNR and FQNEAQ (reference sequence). This CDR3 reads CASSLLDISSTDTQYF. In nucleotides, the CDR3 is TGTGCCAGCAGCTTACTAGACATTTCTAGCACAGATACGCAGTATTTT.

The chain combines TRBV10-3 with TRBJ2-1, with 7 bases identical to TRBD1. Unmatched junction bases numbered 7, after V lost 10 bases and J lost 7 bases. This CDR3 comprises 12 residues. Germline V gives CDR1 ENHRY, CDR2 SYGVKD. The CDR3, as DNA: TGTGCCACCCAGGGGGTCGAGAATGAGCAGTTCTTC. Translating gives CATQGVENEQFF.

The V gene is TRBV4-1, the J gene TRBJ1-4, with D possibly being TRBD1 (6 bases). The CDR3 is 16 amino acids. CDR1 and CDR2 (germline): MGHRA, YSYEKL. Trimming took off 4 bases at V and 4 bases at J, with 16 bases between the two ends. CDR3 sequence reads: CASSLQRDTFNEKLFF. As DNA, the CDR3 is TGCGCCAGCAGCCTGCAACGGGACACCTTTAATGAAAAACTGTTTTTT.

This chain joins TRBV5-4 and TRBJ2-7; 8 bases are shared with TRBD2. This CDR3 is built from 14 residues. The ends lost 3 bases at V and 4 bases at J; junction bases unmatched: 6. The germline gives CDR1 SGHNT, CDR2 YYREEE (reference sequence). The CDR3 spells CASSSQSGGYEQYF. DNA of the CDR3: TGTGCCAGCAGCTCTCAGTCGGGGGGGTACGAGCAGTACTTC.

The genes are TRBV10-3 and TRBJ1-5; TRBD1 aligns across 10 bases. The CDR3 totals 21 residues. V was clipped by 0 bases and J by 0 bases; unmatched bases: 14. CDR1 is ENHRY, CDR2 SYGVKD, per germline. Here the CDR3 reads CAISESPLTGGRRYSNQPQHF. CDR3 DNA sequence: TGTGCCATCAGTGAGTCCCCTTTGACAGGGGGCCGTAGATATAGCAATCAGCCCCAGCATTTT.

The chain combines TRBV18 with TRBJ2-3; D gene ambiguous. Trimming removed 2 bases from V and 6 bases from J, with 9 bases in between. This CDR3 is built from 13 residues. Looked up from germline, CDR1 is KGHSH and CDR2 is LQKENI. CDR3 coding DNA: TGTGCCAGCTCACCAACCCTACAGGATACGCAGTATTTT. Translated, it gives CASSPTLQDTQYF.

Note on this clone: Other DNA sequences within the sample encode an identical CDR3. The chain couples TRBV5-1 to TRBJ2-1; 10 nucleotides match TRBD1. J lost 3 bases, V lost 3 bases, and 3 bases had no gene match. The germline V gene encodes CDR1 SGHRS and CDR2 YFSETQ. The CDR3 is 15 residues long. For the CDR3, the DNA is TGCGCCAGCAGCTCCCGGACAGGGGGCTACAATGAGCAGTTCTTC. Translation: CASSSRTGGYNEQFF.

The rearrangement links TRBV2 to TRBJ1-1, with D maybe TRBD1 (5 bases). The germline V and J ends were trimmed by 5 bases and 3 bases, with 13 bases remaining between them. Germline V gene sequence: CDR1 SNHLY, CDR2 FYNNEI. The CDR3 sequence is 14 residues long. CDR3 in DNA: TGTGCCAGCAGTCTACGACAGAGACACACTGAAGCTTTCTTT. Its protein product is CASSLRQRHTEAFF.

This chain joins TRBV28 and TRBJ1-1, with 7 bases that match TRBD1. Germline lookup yields CDR1 MDHEN and CDR2 SYDVKM. CDR3 size: 16 residues. V trimming: 1 base; J trimming: 1 base; junction bases outside the gene matches: 6. The CDR3 nucleotides read TGTGCCAGCAGTTTATCCGCGACAGGGAGGAACACTGAAGCTTTCTTT. The encoded protein is CASSLSATGRNTEAFF.

This clone was seen just once. This specimen includes other DNA sequences encoding the same CDR3. The chain is built from TRBV10-1 and TRBJ2-5; D remains ambiguous. The CDR3 has 14 amino acids. The V and J ends lost 3 bases and 0 bases respectively, with 8 bases between them. Germline V gives CDR1 WNHNN, CDR2 SYGVQD (reference sequence). The CDR3 sequence is CASSESGYQETQYF. CDR3 bases: TGCGCCAGCAGTGAAAGTGGCTACCAAGAGACCCAGTACTTC.

This clone was found once. The genes are TRBV5-1 and TRBJ2-2; 11 bases align to TRBD2. V dropped 0 bases and J dropped 0; count of bases not matched to a gene: 7. Germline CDR1 reads SGHRS; CDR2 reads YFSETQ. The CDR3 runs 19 residues. The CDR3 region is CASSLGSPGLAANTGELFF. The CDR3, as DNA: TGCGCCAGCAGCTTGGGAAGTCCGGGACTAGCGGCGAACACCGGGGAGCTGTTTTTT.

The chain joins TRBV10-3 to TRBJ1-6; D gene unclear. V lost 7 bases to trimming and J lost 4 bases, with 8 bases between them. Germline V CDR1 and CDR2: ENHRY, SYGVKD. This CDR3 is built from 13 residues. The CDR3 sequence: CAITPDYNSPLHF. CDR3 coding DNA: TGTGCCATCACCCCAGATTATAATTCACCCCTCCACTTT.

This chain connects TRBV27 to TRBJ2-7; 8 nucleotides match TRBD1. CDR1 and CDR2 from the germline V gene are MNHEY and SMNVEV (reference sequence). The CDR3 is 16 residues long. J was trimmed by 3 bases and V by 5 bases; bases with no gene match: 12. For the CDR3, the DNA is TGTGCCAGCAGTCCGCTCCATGACAGGGGAGGCTACGAGCAGTACTTC. This sequence encodes CASSPLHDRGGYEQYF.

This chain connects TRBV19 to TRBJ1-1; perhaps TRBD1 as D (5 bases). The CDR3 loop spans 18 amino acids. V was cut by 3 bases and J by 0 bases, with 20 bases left in between. Germline V gene sequence: CDR1 LNHDA, CDR2 SQIVND (reference sequence). The DNA for the CDR3 is TGTGCCAGTAGTATCCACTTGGGACTGGGGGGTATGAACACTGAAGCTTTCTTT. Amino acids: CASSIHLGLGGMNTEAFF.

V usage is TRBV9 and J usage is TRBJ1-1; TRBD1 is a possible D gene (5 bases). Trimming took 4 bases from V and 8 from J, leaving 18 bases between them. Germline V lookup: CDR1 SGDLS, CDR2 YYNGEE. This CDR3 is 14 amino acids long. For the CDR3, the DNA is TGTGCCAGCAGCCCGGGGACGGCGTCGAGGGAAGCTTTCTTT. Protein sequence: CASSPGTASREAFF.

The V call is TRBV6-5, the J call TRBJ1-4, with D hard to call. The V gene's germline CDR1 is MNHEY and CDR2 SVGAGI. The CDR3 totals 15 residues. Trimming stripped 0 bases from V and 10 bases from J, with 15 bases between. The CDR3 loop is CASSYSVSYGVKLFF. CDR3 in DNA: TGTGCCAGCAGTTACTCCGTCTCTTATGGAGTAAAACTGTTTTTT.

The chain is built from TRBV6-6 and TRBJ2-4; D is unresolved. V lost 6 bases, J lost 0 bases, and 15 bases lay in between. CDR1 is MNHNY and CDR2 is SVGAGI in the germline V gene (reference sequence). The CDR3 totals 16 residues. Here the CDR3 DNA reads TGTGCCAGCAGCCCCGCTTTGGGCCTAGCCAAAAACATTCAGTACTTC. Its protein is CASSPALGLAKNIQYF.

The CDR3 sequence is CASSVGVTDSGNTIYF. In DNA form, the CDR3 reads TGTGCCAGCAGCGTAGGTGTGACGGACTCTGGAAACACCATATATTTT. The V and J genes are TRBV9 and TRBJ1-3; no clear D. V was clipped by 0 bases and J by 0 bases, with 10 bases between them. This CDR3 is built from 16 residues. The germline V gene has CDR1 SGDLS and CDR2 YYNGEE.

The rearrangement links TRBV9 to TRBJ2-1, with 9 bases identical to TRBD1. Germline V lookup: CDR1 SGDLS, CDR2 YYNGEE. This CDR3 region has 13 residues. V shed 7 bases and J 7 bases; nucleotides not matched to a gene: 6. The CDR3 sequence: CASAPDRGNEQFF. CDR3 nucleotide sequence: TGTGCCAGCGCTCCGGACAGGGGAAATGAGCAGTTCTTC.

This sequence joins TRBV5-1 and TRBJ2-7; 9 nucleotides line up with TRBD1. This CDR3 is built from 17 residues. The V gene end was trimmed by 1 base and the J gene end by 5 bases; junction bases not matched to a gene: 13. Germline V CDR1 and CDR2: SGHRS, YFSETQ. CDR3 sequence reads: CASSLSSTGTGYDEQYF. In DNA, the CDR3 is TGCGCCAGCAGCTTGTCGTCCACCGGGACAGGGTACGACGAGCAGTACTTC. The whole variable domain, remainder taken from reference TRBV5-1 and TRBJ2-7, is KAGVTQTPRYLIKTRGQQVTLSCSPISGHRSVSWYQQTPGQGLQFLFEYFSETQRNKGNFPGRFSGRQFSNSRSEMNVSTLELGDSALYLCASSLSSTGTGYDEQYFGPGTRLTVT.

This chain connects TRBV5-1 to TRBJ1-4, with a tentative D call TRBD1 (5 bases). The CDR3 consists of 15 residues. Germline CDR1 reads SGHRS; CDR2 reads YFSETQ. Trimming pared 4 bases from V and 4 bases from J, leaving 14 bases between. In DNA, the CDR3 is TGCGCCAGCAGCCCAGCCCAGGGTAATAATGAAAAACTGTTTTTT. This codes for CASSPAQGNNEKLFF.

The V call is TRBV2, the J call TRBJ2-7; no firm D call. The V end lost 0 bases, the J end lost 9 bases, and 6 bases lay between the germline ends. The CDR3 totals 11 residues. Germline CDR1 and CDR2: SNHLY and FYNNEI. The CDR3 nucleotides read TGTGCCAGCAGTGAAGCACAAATGCAGTACTTC. As protein: CASSEAQMQYF.

This rearrangement joins TRBV19 to TRBJ2-7, with D possibly being TRBD2 (6 bases). The CDR3 runs to 13 residues. V lost 8 bases and J lost 4, with 15 bases in between. Germline values: CDR1 LNHDA, CDR2 SQIVND (reference sequence). The CDR3 loop reads CASGGTPTYEQYF. The CDR3 coding sequence is TGTGCCAGTGGGGGGACCCCAACTTACGAGCAGTACTTC. Full variable domain (rest looked up from reference TRBV19 and TRBJ2-7): DGGITQSPKYLFRKEGQNVTLSCEQNLNHDAMYWYRQDPGQGLRLIYYSQIVNDFQKGDIAEGYSVSREKKESFPLTVTSAQKNPTAFYLCASGGTPTYEQYFGPGTRLTVT.